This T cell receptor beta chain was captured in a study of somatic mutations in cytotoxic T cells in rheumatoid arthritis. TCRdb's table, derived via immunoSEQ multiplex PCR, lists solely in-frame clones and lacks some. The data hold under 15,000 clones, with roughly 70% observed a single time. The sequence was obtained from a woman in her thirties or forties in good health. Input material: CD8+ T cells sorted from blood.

The CDR3 region has the DNA TGTGCCAGCAGTGAATGGGGGACTAGCGGGGGGCGCGATGAGCAGTTCTTC. This encodes CASSEWGTSGGRDEQFF. The chain couples TRBV6-1 to TRBJ2-1, with 15 bases aligning to TRBD2. The germline V gene encodes CDR1 MNHNS and CDR2 SASEGT. The CDR3 runs 17 residues. V dropped 2 bases and J dropped 8; count of bases not matched to a gene: 7.